The sequence of this T cell receptor beta chain was determined in a study of cytomegalovirus exposure and HLA in healthy donors. Turning to the study itself: The early release's HLA-typed donors yielded tens of millions of unique TCRs.

CDR1 is LGHNA and CDR2 is YSLEER in the germline V gene. V dropped 4 bases and J dropped 7; count of bases not matched to a gene: 9. The CDR3 is 15 residues long. Primers for the PCR totalled 60 Vbeta and 13 Jbeta. This table comes from immunoSEQ multiplex PCR, and its TCRdb copy is limited to in-frame clones, with some not included. The sample shows roughly 54,000 clones, 82% of them seen only once. The sequenced material came from PBMCs. J is TRBJ2-1 and V is TRBV4-3; 8 nucleotides agree with TRBD1. The sequence came from a man aged 50 or older in good health and CMV-seronegative. The CDR3 protein is CASSPRTGSRNEQFF. The CDR3 DNA reads as TGCGCCAGCAGCCCGCGGACAGGGTCCCGAAATGAGCAGTTCTTC.